This TCR beta chain came from a study of blood T cell repertoires in COVID-19. Study-level information: Samples came from the United States, Italy and Spain, spanning acute and convalescent COVID-19.

The CDR3 contains 14 residues. The V and J ends lost 5 bases and 5 bases respectively, with 13 bases between them. Germline V gives CDR1 LNHDA, CDR2 SQIVND (reference sequence). Study processing details: Nucleated cell number was recorded as an estimate derived from reference gene primer amplification. Method: immunoSEQ multiplex PCR; TCRdb's copy keeps in-frame clones and lacks some. V, J and clone size reflect that table, while D and trimming were determined from the DNA. The table lists 150,000 to 200,000 clones, about 80% of them singletons. The V and J genes are TRBV19 and TRBJ1-5, with D possibly being TRBD1 (5 bases). The TCR originated in a man aged 55 to 69 with acute or convalescent COVID-19. The sequenced sample consisted of peripheral blood. CDR3 nucleotides: TGTGCCAGTAGTGGCGGGGGGGGACATCAGCCCCAGCATTTT. This codes for CASSGGGGHQPQHF. Complete variable domain (other parts from reference TRBV19 and TRBJ1-5): DGGITQSPKYLFRKEGQNVTLSCEQNLNHDAMYWYRQDPGQGLRLIYYSQIVNDFQKGDIAEGYSVSREKKESFPLTVTSAQKNPTAFYLCASSGGGGHQPQHFGDGTRLSIL.